There are many counts of the clone carrying this TCR beta chain. Its cognate antigen is unknown. This entry belongs to a study of T-cell memory formation after mild COVID-19. As for the study in general: The two donors had largely donor-specific TCR clusters. Study-level results: In pre-infection memory, a portion of responding clones appeared, which suggested that cross-reactive memory joined. Largely, contracting CD4+ clones fell within CM and EM, and contracting CD8+ clones within EMRA.

The CDR3 spans 14 residues. The germline V and J ends were trimmed by 4 bases and 7 bases, with 14 bases remaining between them. The germline V gene has CDR1 SGHTA and CDR2 FQGNSA. 5'RACE primed at constant segments yielded TCR alpha and TCR beta cDNA libraries bearing sample barcodes and UMIs. TCRdb re-called the 5' RACE reads through MiXCR, storing one row per CDR3 protein. The sample gives roughly 190,000 distinct CDR3 sequences, about 10% of which show up once; 3% to 3.5% is in the top ten. This clonotype was obtained from a man between 18 and 29 years old who had mild COVID-19 (a few samples of this study predate the infection). Cell type and time point are not known. The chain joins TRBV7-2 to TRBJ1-3; D is unclear. The sample consisted of PBMCs or a T cell subset sorted from them (not recorded which). The CDR3 spells CASSYDGMGNTIYF. The CDR3 DNA follows: TGTGCCAGCAGCTACGACGGGATGGGGAACACCATATATTTT.